The 13 T cell receptor beta chains given below trace back to one sample, sequenced in a study of blood T cells in healthy people across ages. A second about 7 to 12 cycle PCR used barcoded and J-beta primers. TCRdb recomputed calls from the 5' RACE reads with MiXCR, one row per CDR3 protein. The data show 1,500,000 or so distinct CDR3 sequences, approximately 59% seen once. The sequenced sample consisted of blood. The receptors here all came from a man aged 18 to 35 in good health.

The CDR3 DNA sequence: TGTGCCAGCAGCTTATCGCTACTATGGGGCGGGGGCGCAGATACGCAGTATTTT. This codes for CASSLSLLWGGGADTQYF. V gene TRBV7-8 combines with J gene TRBJ2-3; weak D call: TRBD2 (7 bases). CDR3 size: 18 residues. V gave up 2 bases and J gave up 4 bases, with 22 bases separating them. CDR1 SGHVS and CDR2 FQNEAQ come from the germline V gene.

This chain's CDR3 is CSVTHSTHTGLRSYEQYF. The CDR3 bases are TGCAGCGTTACCCACTCCACCCATACAGGGTTGAGGTCCTACGAGCAGTACTTC. The genes are TRBV29-1 and TRBJ2-7, with D tentatively TRBD1 (6 bases). The length of the CDR3 is 18 residues. Per germline, CDR1 SQVTM and CDR2 ANQGSEA. Trimming shortened V by 5 bases and J by 1 base, and 27 bases separated the two germline ends.

The chain joins TRBV29-1 to TRBJ2-3; 8 nucleotides line up with TRBD2. This CDR3 region has 13 residues. CDR1 SQVTM and CDR2 ANQGSEA come from the germline V gene. The junction had 6 bases not matched to a gene; V was cut back by 3 bases and J by 7 bases. CDR3 in DNA: TGCAGCGTTGAGCGGGAGGTGGCATATACGCAGTATTTT. This translates into CSVEREVAYTQYF.

The rearrangement joins TRBV5-4 to TRBJ2-5; D may be TRBD1 (5 bases). The germline gives CDR1 SGHNT, CDR2 YYREEE (reference sequence). Trimming took 3 bases from V and 2 from J, leaving 11 bases between them. This CDR3 region has 14 residues. The CDR3 region has the DNA TGTGCCAGCAGCTCGACAGCAAGTCAAGAGACCCAGTACTTC. Its translation: CASSSTASQETQYF. The full variable domain, its missing parts supplied by reference TRBV5-4 and TRBJ2-5, is ETGVTQSPTHLIKTRGQQVTLRCSSQSGHNTVSWYQQALGQGPQFIFQYYREEENGRGNFPPRFSGLQFPNYSSELNVNALELDDSALYLCASSSTASQETQYFGPGTRLLVL.

The rearrangement uses TRBV7-9 and TRBJ2-7, with 8 bases aligning to TRBD1. The trim removed 1 base at V and 1 base at J, leaving 6 bases unmatched. The V gene's germline CDR1 is SEHNR and CDR2 FQNEAQ (reference sequence). This CDR3 has 16 amino acids. The CDR3 reads CASSLDRGTISYEQYF. The CDR3 region has the DNA TGTGCCAGCAGCTTAGACAGGGGGACGATTTCCTACGAGCAGTACTTC.

The chain carries TRBV29-1 and TRBJ2-7, with D uncertain. The CDR3 totals 12 residues. Germline CDR1 SQVTM, CDR2 ANQGSEA. V was trimmed by 3 bases and J by 7 bases, leaving 13 bases between them. CDR3 sequence: CSVEVGHSEQYF. CDR3 DNA sequence: TGCAGCGTTGAGGTAGGGCACTCGGAGCAGTACTTC.

The V call is TRBV15, the J call TRBJ2-7; the D gene is possibly TRBD2 (6 bases). The V gene's germline CDR1 is LNHNV and CDR2 YYDKDF (reference sequence). The V end lost 3 bases, the J end lost 0 bases, and 12 bases lay between the germline ends. The CDR3 length is 15 residues. In DNA form, the CDR3 reads TGTGCCACCAGCAGGGAAATCGGGAGCTCCTACGAGCAGTACTTC. Translating it yields CATSREIGSSYEQYF. Combining the CDR3 with reference TRBV15 and TRBJ2-7 gives the whole variable domain DAMVIQNPRYQVTQFGKPVTLSCSQTLNHNVMYWYQQKSSQAPKLLFHYYDKDFNNEADTPDNFQSRRPNTSFCFLDIRSPGLGDTAMYLCATSREIGSSYEQYFGPGTRLTVT.

This chain uses TRBV3-1 with TRBJ2-3; 9 nucleotides align to TRBD1. Germline lookup yields CDR1 LGHDT and CDR2 YNNKEL (reference sequence). The CDR3 sequence is 15 residues long. V was clipped by 4 bases and J by 4 bases; unmatched bases: 6. CDR3 residues: CASSLGTGSSDTQYF. CDR3 nucleotides: TGTGCCAGCAGCCTCGGGACAGGGAGTTCAGATACGCAGTATTTT.

This sequence joins TRBV6-5 and TRBJ2-7, with TRBD1 identical over 7 bases. Trimming cost V 6 bases and J 6 bases; bases outside gene matches: 8. The CDR3 spans 13 residues. Germline loops: CDR1 MNHEY, CDR2 SVGAGI. CDR3 sequence (DNA): TGTGCCAGCAGAACCGGGGACAGCCGCGAGCAGTACTTC. It is translated as CASRTGDSREQYF.

The chain couples TRBV20-1 to TRBJ1-1; TRBD1 is a possible D gene (5 bases). CDR1 and CDR2 from the germline V gene are DFQATT and SNEGSKA (reference sequence). The CDR3 contains 13 residues. V lost 0 bases to trimming and J lost 11 bases, with 16 bases between them. As DNA, the CDR3 is TGCAGTGCTAGAGATGATGGGGCGCCTTGGGCTTTCTTT. Protein sequence: CSARDDGAPWAFF.

The chain carries TRBV28 and TRBJ2-3; TRBD1 matches at 8 bases. Trimming at V came to 1 base and at J to 7 bases, leaving 4 bases not matched to a gene. CDR3 length: 14 residues. Germline V gene lookup returns CDR1 MDHEN and CDR2 SYDVKM. CDR3 in DNA: TGTGCCAGCAGTTTATCGGGACAGGCAAATACGCAGTATTTT. Protein: CASSLSGQANTQYF.

This sequence joins TRBV6-2 or TRBV6-3 and TRBJ2-1; D gene ambiguous. The J call may be in error: the DNA end matches TRBJ2-7 better. CDR1 is MNHEY and CDR2 is SVGEGT in the germline V gene. The CDR3 is 12 residues long. CDR3 sequence reads: CASSSQDYEQYF. The DNA of the CDR3 is TGTGCCAGCAGCAGCCAGGACTACGAGCAGTACTTC.

This clonotype was observed once. This chain connects TRBV2 to TRBJ2-5; D remains ambiguous. The CDR3 has 10 residues. V was pared by 8 bases and J by 7 bases, with 8 bases between. From germline, CDR1 is SNHLY and CDR2 FYNNEI. In DNA, the CDR3 is TGTGCCAGCGCTAAGGGGACCCAGTACTTC. Amino acid sequence: CASAKGTQYF.